Listed below are T cell receptor beta chains from one sample, sequenced in a study of blood T cell repertoires in COVID-19. Measured with immunoSEQ multiplex PCR; TCRdb has only the in-frame clones, and not every one. The sample lists about 240,000 clones, 80% to 90% occurring once. The sample consisted of peripheral blood. Receptor source: a woman aged 70-85 years with acute or convalescent COVID-19. Each CDR3 is given with its conserved first and last residue. The D gene is left open where the match is weak. The size entry is marked missing in some rows and otherwise reads once, few, many or a size class.

clone size,J gene,D gene,V gene,CDR3 protein,CDR3 DNA
NA,TRBJ2-5,TRBD1,TRBV4-3,CASSPRTGWKRGQETQYF,TGCGCCAGCAGCCCTCGGACAGGGTGGAAACGTGGGCAAGAGACCCAGTACTTC
NA,TRBJ2-5,TRBD1,TRBV7-8,CASSSYYGTGQETQYF,TGTGCCAGCAGCTCGTACTACGGGACAGGCCAAGAGACCCAGTACTTC
NA,TRBJ2-7,TRBD1,TRBV25-1,CATEDRGQYEQYF,TGTGCCACCGAGGACAGGGGGCAGTACGAGCAGTACTTC
NA,TRBJ2-1,NA,TRBV6-5,CATSQSENNEQFF,TGTGCCACCAGTCAATCGGAGAATAATGAGCAGTTCTTC
NA,TRBJ2-5,NA,TRBV24-1,CATSDTLSGLETQYF,TGTGCCACCAGTGATACTTTGAGCGGGTTGGAGACCCAGTACTTC
NA,TRBJ1-3,NA,TRBV19,CASSPSTGADSGNTIYF,TGTGCCAGTAGTCCGTCGACAGGCGCCGACTCTGGAAACACCATATATTTT
few,TRBJ2-2,TRBD1,TRBV25-1,CASSEWDSPNTGELFF,TGTGCCAGCAGTGAATGGGACAGTCCGAACACCGGGGAGCTGTTTTTT
NA,TRBJ1-5,TRBD1,TRBV6-5,CASRDRVNQPQHF,TGTGCCAGCAGGGACAGGGTCAATCAGCCCCAGCATTTT
NA,TRBJ1-2,TRBD1,TRBV18,CASSPTGQGNYGYTF,TGTGCCAGCTCACCAACGGGACAGGGAAACTATGGCTACACCTTC
NA,TRBJ2-7,TRBD1,TRBV29-1,CSVEGQGARYEQYF,TGCAGCGTTGAAGGACAGGGGGCGAGGTACGAGCAGTACTTC
NA,TRBJ1-2,NA,TRBV6-2/TRBV6-3,CASSDLGQPLNYGYTF,TGTGCCAGCAGTGACCTCGGACAGCCGCTCAACTATGGCTACACCTTC
NA,TRBJ1-4,TRBD1,TRBV20-1,CSASTDQGVAEKLFF,TGCAGTGCTAGTACCGACCAGGGGGTCGCTGAAAAACTGTTTTTT
NA,TRBJ1-3,NA,TRBV9,CASSVATRDSGNTIYF,TGTGCCAGCAGCGTAGCTACCAGGGATTCTGGAAACACCATATATTTT
NA,TRBJ1-2,NA,TRBV6-1,CASSEYQLTGSNYGYTF,TGTGCCAGCAGTGAGTATCAGTTGACAGGATCTAACTATGGCTACACCTTC
NA,TRBJ2-3,NA,TRBV5-1,CASSPGGISTDTQYF,TGCGCCAGCAGCCCAGGAGGTATTAGCACAGATACGCAGTATTTT
NA,TRBJ1-3,TRBD1,TRBV3-1/TRBV3-2,CASSQELDRFNSGNTIYF,TGTGCCAGCAGCCAAGAGTTGGACAGGTTCAACTCTGGAAACACCATATATTTT
NA,TRBJ1-1,TRBD1,TRBV28,CASSVPTGSGTEAFF,TGTGCCAGCAGTGTTCCGACAGGGAGCGGCACTGAAGCTTTCTTT
NA,TRBJ1-4,NA,TRBV2,CASQTAAPTNEKLFF,TGTGCCAGTCAGACCGCGGCTCCAACTAATGAAAAACTGTTTTTT
few,TRBJ2-5,TRBD1,TRBV27,CASSSPQGGGETQYF,TGTGCCAGCAGTTCCCCACAGGGGGGAGGAGAGACCCAGTACTTC
NA,TRBJ1-1,NA,TRBV10-3,CAISRPGHLNTEAFF,TGTGCCATCAGCAGGCCGGGACACTTGAACACTGAAGCTTTCTTT
once,TRBJ2-1,TRBD2,TRBV19,CASSILTSGGSYNEQFF,TGTGCCAGTAGTATCCTCACTAGCGGGGGATCTTACAATGAGCAGTTCTTC
NA,TRBJ2-7,TRBD2,TRBV19,CASSPGTSSNEQYF,TGTGCCAGTAGTCCCGGGACTAGCTCGAACGAGCAGTACTTC
NA,TRBJ2-7,NA,TRBV4-2,CASSQEARGSGEQYF,TGTGCCAGCAGCCAAGAGGCGAGGGGGTCCGGCGAGCAGTACTTC
NA,TRBJ2-4,NA,TRBV7-9,CASSLSWGGIIAKNIQYF,TGTGCCAGCAGCTTGAGTTGGGGAGGAATAATAGCCAAAAACATTCAGTACTTC
few,TRBJ2-2,NA,TRBV5-5,CASSSLQGHGELFF,TGTGCCAGCAGCTCCCTACAGGGTCACGGGGAGCTGTTTTTT
NA,TRBJ2-7,TRBD1,TRBV5-4,CASSTTGNEQYF,TGTGCCAGCAGCACGACAGGGAACGAGCAGTACTTC
NA,TRBJ2-1,NA,TRBV2,CASRGTYNEQFF,TGTGCCAGCCGGGGGACCTACAATGAGCAGTTCTTC
NA,TRBJ2-1,TRBD2,TRBV3-1/TRBV3-2,CASSQAALAGDHEQFF,TGTGCCAGCAGCCAAGCTGCCCTAGCGGGGGATCATGAGCAGTTCTTC
once,TRBJ1-2,NA,TRBV7-2,CASSLVGGTDGYTF,TGTGCCAGCAGCTTAGTGGGAGGGACGGACGGCTACACCTTC
NA,TRBJ2-7,NA,TRBV6-1,CASSEQVSYEQYF,TGTGCCAGCAGTGAGCAGGTGTCCTACGAGCAGTACTTC
NA,TRBJ1-1,NA,TRBV10-3,CAITGLRGTEAFF,TGTGCCATCACGGGACTCCGGGGCACTGAAGCTTTCTTT
NA,TRBJ1-2,TRBD1,TRBV6-5,CASSPGQGRYGYTF,TGTGCCAGCAGTCCCGGACAGGGACGCTATGGCTACACCTTC
NA,TRBJ1-2,TRBD1,TRBV29-1,CSVRPGGFGGYTF,TGCAGCGTGCGCCCAGGGGGCTTTGGTGGCTACACCTTC
few,TRBJ2-5,TRBD1,TRBV7-2,CASSLGVGGLETQYF,TGTGCCAGCAGCTTAGGAGTAGGGGGCTTAGAGACCCAGTACTTC
NA,TRBJ2-7,TRBD1,TRBV4-3,CASSQAAGTGAYEQYF,TGCGCCAGCAGCCAAGCCGCCGGGACAGGGGCATACGAGCAGTACTTC
few,TRBJ1-5,TRBD1,TRBV3-1/TRBV3-2,CASGQGGNQPQHF,TGTGCCAGCGGACAGGGAGGCAATCAGCCCCAGCATTTT
NA,TRBJ1-5,NA,TRBV6-9,CATHNDSDSNQPQHF,TGTGCCACACACAATGACTCAGATAGCAATCAGCCCCAGCATTTT
NA,TRBJ1-6,NA,TRBV5-4,CASSFNRVRNSPLHF,TGTGCCAGCAGCTTTAACAGGGTGCGAAATTCACCCCTCCACTTT
once,TRBJ2-7,TRBD1,TRBV6-1,CASSDTTGGYEQYF,TGTGCCAGCAGTGACACGACAGGGGGCTACGAGCAGTACTTC
NA,TRBJ2-3,NA,TRBV3-1/TRBV3-2,CASSPYRVDSTDTQYF,TGTGCCAGCAGCCCGTACAGGGTAGACAGCACAGATACGCAGTATTTT
NA,TRBJ1-5,TRBD1,TRBV10-3,CASGTDSNQPQHF,TGTGCCAGCGGGACAGACAGCAATCAGCCCCAGCATTTT